This entry lists 2 T cell receptor beta chains sequenced from one sample in a study of graft-versus-host responses after intestinal transplantation. The repertoire was sequenced with immunoSEQ multiplex PCR; TCRdb's copy has only in-frame clones and lacks some. This sample yields 80,000 to 85,000 clones, of which around 91% are seen a single time; 0.1% belongs to the top ten. Their antigens remain unidentified. This specimen consisted of unstimulated CD4+ T cells sorted from spleen or lymph node cells, obtained before intestinal transplant. These receptors were collected from a human donor who received an intestinal transplant.

J is TRBJ2-2 and V is TRBV7-9; TRBD2 matches 9 bases. CDR3 length: 17 residues. The J segment lost 1 base and the V segment lost 3 bases, leaving 6 bases of the junction unmatched. CDR1 and CDR2 (germline): SEHNR, FQNEAQ (reference sequence). The CDR3 nucleotides are TGTGCCAGCAGCTTCATCCTAGCGGGGAGGAACACCGGGGAGCTGTTTTTT. This sequence encodes CASSFILAGRNTGELFF.

The chain is built from TRBV7-2 and TRBJ2-7, with TRBD2 identical over 14 bases. Germline trimming cut 5 bases from V and 1 base from J; bases unmatched to any gene: 7. Looked up from germline, CDR1 is SGHTA and CDR2 is FQGNSA. The length of the CDR3 is 17 residues. The chain's CDR3 is CASSKGLAGVGSYEQYF. The CDR3 bases are TGTGCCAGCAGCAAGGGACTAGCGGGGGTCGGATCCTACGAGCAGTACTTC. Variable domain in full (rest from reference TRBV7-2 and TRBJ2-7): GAGVSQSPSNKVTEKGKDVELRCDPISGHTALYWYRQSLGQGLEFLIYFQGNSAPDKSGLPSDRFSAERTGGSVSTLTIQRTQQEDSAVYLCASSKGLAGVGSYEQYFGPGTRLTVT.